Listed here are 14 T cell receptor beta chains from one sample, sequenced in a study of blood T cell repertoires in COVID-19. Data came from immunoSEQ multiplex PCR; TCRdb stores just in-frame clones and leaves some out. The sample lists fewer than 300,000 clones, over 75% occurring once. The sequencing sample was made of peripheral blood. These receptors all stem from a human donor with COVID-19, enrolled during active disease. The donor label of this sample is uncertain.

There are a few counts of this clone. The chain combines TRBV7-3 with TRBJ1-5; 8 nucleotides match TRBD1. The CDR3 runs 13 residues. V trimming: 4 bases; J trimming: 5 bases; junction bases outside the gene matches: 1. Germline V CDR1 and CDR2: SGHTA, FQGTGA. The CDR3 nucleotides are TGTGCCAGCAGCTCGGACAGGGATCAGCCCCAGCATTTT. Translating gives CASSSDRDQPQHF.

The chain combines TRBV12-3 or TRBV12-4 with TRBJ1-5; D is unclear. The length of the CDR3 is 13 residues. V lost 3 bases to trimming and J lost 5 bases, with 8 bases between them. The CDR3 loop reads CASSFYPDQPQHF. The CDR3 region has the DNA TGTGCCAGCAGTTTTTATCCAGATCAGCCCCAGCATTTT.

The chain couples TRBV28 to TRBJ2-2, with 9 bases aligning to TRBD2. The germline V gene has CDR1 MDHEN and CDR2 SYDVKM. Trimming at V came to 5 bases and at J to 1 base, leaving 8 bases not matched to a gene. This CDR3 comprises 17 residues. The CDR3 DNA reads TGTGCCAGCAGTCCTAGAGGTAGCGGGAGGAACACCGGGGAGCTGTTTTTT. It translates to CASSPRGSGRNTGELFF.

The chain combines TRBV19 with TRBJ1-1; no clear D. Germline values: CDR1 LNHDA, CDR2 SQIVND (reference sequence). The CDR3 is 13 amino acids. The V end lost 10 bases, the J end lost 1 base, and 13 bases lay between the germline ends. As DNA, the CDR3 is TGTGCCACCGAGGGATACCCGAACACTGAAGCTTTCTTT. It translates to CATEGYPNTEAFF. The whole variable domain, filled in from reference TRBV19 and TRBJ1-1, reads DGGITQSPKYLFRKEGQNVTLSCEQNLNHDAMYWYRQDPGQGLRLIYYSQIVNDFQKGDIAEGYSVSREKKESFPLTVTSAQKNPTAFYLCATEGYPNTEAFFGQGTRLTVV.

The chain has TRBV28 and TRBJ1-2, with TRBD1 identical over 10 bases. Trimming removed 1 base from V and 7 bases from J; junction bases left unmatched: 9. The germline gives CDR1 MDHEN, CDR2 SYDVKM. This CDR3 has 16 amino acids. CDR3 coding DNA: TGTGCCAGCAGTTTATCCTCCGGGACAGGGGTGGGTGGCTACACCTTC. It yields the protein CASSLSSGTGVGGYTF.

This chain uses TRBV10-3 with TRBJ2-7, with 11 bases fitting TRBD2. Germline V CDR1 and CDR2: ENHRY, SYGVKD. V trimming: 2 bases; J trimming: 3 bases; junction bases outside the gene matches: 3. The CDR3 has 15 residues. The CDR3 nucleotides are TGTGCCATCAGTGAGAAACTAGCGGGAGTCTACGAGCAGTACTTC. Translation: CAISEKLAGVYEQYF.

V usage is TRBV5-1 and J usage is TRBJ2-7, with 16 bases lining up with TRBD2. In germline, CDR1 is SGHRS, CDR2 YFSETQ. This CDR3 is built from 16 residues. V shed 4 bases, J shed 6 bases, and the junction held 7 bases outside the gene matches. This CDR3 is CASSTGTSGRVSEQYF. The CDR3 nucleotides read TGCGCCAGCAGCACCGGGACTAGCGGGAGGGTGAGCGAGCAGTACTTC.

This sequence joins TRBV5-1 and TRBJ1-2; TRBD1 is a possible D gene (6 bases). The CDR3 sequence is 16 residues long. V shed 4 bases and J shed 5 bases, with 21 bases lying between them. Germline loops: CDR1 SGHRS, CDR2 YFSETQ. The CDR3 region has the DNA TGCGCCAGCAGCGGTCCCTCCACAGGGTCTCCTTATGGCTACACCTTC. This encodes CASSGPSTGSPYGYTF.

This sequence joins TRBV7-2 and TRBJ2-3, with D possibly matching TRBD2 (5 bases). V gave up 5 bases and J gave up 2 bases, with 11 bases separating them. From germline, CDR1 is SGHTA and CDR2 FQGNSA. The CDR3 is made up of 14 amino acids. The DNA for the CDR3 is TGTGCCAGCAGCCAGCGGCTCATCACAGATACGCAGTATTTT. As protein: CASSQRLITDTQYF.

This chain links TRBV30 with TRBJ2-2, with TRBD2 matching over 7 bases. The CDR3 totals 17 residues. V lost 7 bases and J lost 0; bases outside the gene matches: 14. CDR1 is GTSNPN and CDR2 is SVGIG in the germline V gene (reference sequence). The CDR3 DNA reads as TGTGCCTACCGATGGCGGGAGTCTATGGCGAACACCGGGGAGCTGTTTTTT. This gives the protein CAYRWRESMANTGELFF.

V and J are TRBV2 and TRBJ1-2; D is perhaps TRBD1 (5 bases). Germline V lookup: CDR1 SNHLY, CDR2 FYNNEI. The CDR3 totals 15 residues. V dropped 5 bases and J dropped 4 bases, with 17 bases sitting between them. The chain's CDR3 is CASSRQQLKTYGYTF. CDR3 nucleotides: TGTGCCAGCAGTCGACAGCAACTGAAGACCTATGGCTACACCTTC.

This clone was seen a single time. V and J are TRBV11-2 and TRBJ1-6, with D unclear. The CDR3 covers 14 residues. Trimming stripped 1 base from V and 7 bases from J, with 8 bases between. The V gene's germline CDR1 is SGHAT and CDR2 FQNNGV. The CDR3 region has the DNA TGTGCCAGCAGCTTAGGGCATCCAAATTCACCCCTCCACTTT. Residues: CASSLGHPNSPLHF.

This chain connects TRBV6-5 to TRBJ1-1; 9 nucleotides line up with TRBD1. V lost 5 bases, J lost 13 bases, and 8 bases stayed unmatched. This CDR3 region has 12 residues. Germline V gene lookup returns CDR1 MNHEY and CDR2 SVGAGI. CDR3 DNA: TGTGCCAGCAGTCCACGGACAGGGGAGGTTTTCTTT. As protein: CASSPRTGEVFF.

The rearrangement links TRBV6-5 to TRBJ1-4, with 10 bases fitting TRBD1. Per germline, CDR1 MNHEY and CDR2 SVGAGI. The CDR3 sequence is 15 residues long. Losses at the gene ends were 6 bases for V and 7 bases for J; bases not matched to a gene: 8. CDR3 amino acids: CASRLRQGAGEKLFF. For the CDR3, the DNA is TGTGCCAGCAGGCTACGACAGGGGGCGGGTGAAAAACTGTTTTTT.